The clone carrying this T cell receptor beta chain was counted between two and nine times. This entry is derived from a study of response to subunit inactivated influenza vaccine. Germline V gene sequence: CDR1 MNHEY, CDR2 SVGAGI. The CDR3 sequence is 14 residues long. Deletions cut 2 bases from V and 6 bases from J, with 13 bases between. One entry per CDR3 protein, called by TCRdb with MiXCR from the RT-PCR reads. The sample lists 500,000 to 600,000 distinct CDR3 sequences, about 10% occurring once. These data are also associated with another study on T cells expressing NK-cell markers. That work states: The authors generated TCR beta cDNA through 5'RACE template switching with UMIs.

Sequenced here: PBMCs from blood, sampled on the day of vaccination. The chain has TRBV6-5 and TRBJ1-1; D is possibly TRBD1 (5 bases). This TCR derives from a man aged 50 to 60 who received an inactivated influenza vaccine. The DNA of the CDR3 is TGTGCCAGCAGTTACCTAAACAGGAGGGCTGAAGCTTTCTTT. Translated: CASSYLNRRAEAFF.